This T cell receptor beta chain was recovered during a study of cytomegalovirus exposure and HLA in healthy donors. With 60 Vbeta and 13 Jbeta primers, the PCR was carried out. TCRdb keeps only in-frame clones here, not all; method: immunoSEQ multiplex PCR. This table has 99,000 or so clones, 60% to 85% appearing once. CDR1 and CDR2 from the germline V gene are SQVTM and ANQGSEA. V lost 6 bases and J lost 3, with 21 bases in between. This CDR3 is 16 amino acids long. Material: PBMCs. V usage is TRBV29-1 and J usage is TRBJ1-5; TRBD1 is a possible D gene (6 bases). This receptor was taken from a woman aged 18 to 35 in good health and CMV-seropositive. CDR3 DNA sequence: TGCAGCGTCAGCGGGGGGGGATCAGGGGCCAATCAGCCCCAGCATTTT. Residues: CSVSGGGSGANQPQHF.